The rows below give T cell receptor beta chains drawn from one sample of a study of response to subunit inactivated influenza vaccine. TCRdb re-called the RT-PCR reads through MiXCR, storing one row per CDR3 protein. The sample lists around 480,000 distinct CDR3 sequences; 16% were seen once. The sample consisted of CD4+ T cells sorted from PBMCs, taken less than 30 months after vaccination. The receptors here all came from a man aged 50 to 69 who received an inactivated influenza vaccine. Each CDR3 is given with its conserved first and last residue. Where a row states a size, it is once, few, many or the class of an expanded clone; other rows omit it.

TRBJ1-6 few TRBV3-1 CASSQGKPLHF
TRBJ2-2 few TRBV4-2 CASSQGASGRAGELFF
TRBJ1-5 many TRBV6-2/TRBV6-3 CASSYSSRGLGQPQHF
TRBJ2-2 many TRBV20-1 CSARRLAGGFTLF
TRBJ2-7 few TRBV29-1 CSAPFRGGQYF
TRBJ2-1 - TRBV7-9 CASSLSESVSSYNEQFF
TRBJ2-5 few TRBV12-5 CASGLAGGPGTQYF
TRBJ1-1 - TRBV20-1 CSASGQGNAEAFF
TRBJ2-3 once TRBV25-1 CASKAPGDTQYF
TRBJ2-2 - TRBV10-2 CASSPKGQGNTGELFF
TRBJ1-4 - TRBV25-1 CASSESGQLNEKLFF
TRBJ2-7 many TRBV20-1 CSARPELASLNYEQYF
TRBJ1-4 - TRBV5-1 CASSLEGQGLEKLFF
TRBJ2-7 - TRBV20-1 CSASRGGRDEQYF
TRBJ1-6 many TRBV3-1 CASSQGPANSPLHF
TRBJ2-1 few TRBV20-1 CSAQQTYNEQFF
TRBJ2-3 - TRBV9 CASSPQEGDADTQYF
TRBJ2-2 few TRBV4-3 CASSQDLRAATAGELFF
TRBJ1-6 many TRBV12-3/TRBV12-4 CASSPTGGNSPLHF
TRBJ1-6 many TRBV4-1 CASSPPESGVLHF
TRBJ1-1 - TRBV27 CASTKQGMNTEAFF
TRBJ2-6 few TRBV10-3 CAISESRGTGANVLTF
TRBJ2-3 - TRBV2 CASRGQGAGDTQYF
TRBJ1-2 few TRBV6-5 CASSYIQGYGYTF
TRBJ2-7 few TRBV7-2 CASSLMVTSGSYEQYF
TRBJ2-7 few TRBV6-2/TRBV6-3 CASSYWGYGSYEQYF
TRBJ2-7 many TRBV5-1 CASSLEQVNYEQYF
TRBJ1-6 - TRBV20-1 CSARDRGSSSYNSPLHF
TRBJ1-1 - TRBV12-3/TRBV12-4 CASRAGQSNTEAFF
TRBJ1-1 few TRBV7-7 CASSLLANTEAFF
TRBJ2-1 once TRBV6-2/TRBV6-3 CASTKTGGFSNEQFF
TRBJ2-5 few TRBV5-6 CASSWADRETQYF
TRBJ2-2 few TRBV4-1 CASSQDRKPGELFF
TRBJ2-3 many TRBV20-1 CSARGLAGRTDTQYF
TRBJ2-5 few TRBV7-9 CASSLGLSGPMYF
TRBJ1-5 - TRBV28 CASRKARGSQPQHF
TRBJ2-3 - TRBV7-2 CASSFNAGGPLDTQYF
TRBJ1-1 few TRBV29-1 CSVINPGTANTEAFF
TRBJ1-2 - TRBV20-1 CSATHGYTF
TRBJ2-1 many TRBV19 CASSPSGSFNNEQFF
TRBJ2-7 - TRBV6-2/TRBV6-3 CASSLRDRYGYEQYF
TRBJ2-2 few TRBV10-3 CAIRRSGATGELFF
TRBJ1-4 - TRBV5-1 CASSLERVDEKLFF
TRBJ2-7 - TRBV12-3/TRBV12-4 CASRPTGARGSEQYF
TRBJ1-6 - TRBV12-3/TRBV12-4 CASSIPTGKNSPLHF
TRBJ2-5 few TRBV7-9 CASSFGGVVETQYF
TRBJ2-3 - TRBV19 CASSIRGYTDTQYF
TRBJ2-3 few TRBV20-1 CSASQGALADTQYF
TRBJ1-4 many TRBV28 CASSLGGQQIMGEKLFF
TRBJ2-1 - TRBV7-2 CASSPVDRAYNEQFF
TRBJ2-2 few TRBV14 CASSTTSGVNTGELFF
TRBJ1-2 - TRBV6-1 CASSPTGSFSYGYTF
TRBJ2-1 many TRBV12-3/TRBV12-4 CASSFSSSAGATEQFF
TRBJ1-6 - TRBV10-3 CAISVGQANSPLHF